This is a list of T cell receptor beta chains from one sample in a study of identifying expanded T cells in peripheral blood. The data were produced by immunoSEQ multiplex PCR, yet TCRdb's version contains in-frame clones alone and is incomplete. This table holds about 89,000 clones, roughly 88% found once. The sequenced material came from blood. These receptor sequences come from a person aged 18 to 75 in good health. CDR3s include the opening cysteine and the closing phenylalanine or tryptophan. The D gene is left open where the match is weak. A row's size may be missing; if present it is once, few, many or a size class.

clone_size	j_call	v_call	d_call	cdr3_aa	cdr3_nt
NA	TRBJ2-7	TRBV5-6	TRBD1	CASSLAGTGPIRGEQYF	TGTGCCAGCAGCTTGGCGGGGACAGGTCCCATTCGGGGCGAGCAGTACTTC
NA	TRBJ2-1	TRBV7-2	NA	CASSAPGNPNEQFF	TGTGCCAGCAGCGCACCGGGAAACCCAAATGAGCAGTTCTTC
once	TRBJ2-1	TRBV2	NA	CASSGLEGSYNEQFF	TGTGCCAGCAGTGGACTAGAGGGCTCCTACAATGAGCAGTTCTTC
NA	TRBJ1-4	TRBV19	NA	CASKATRGPDEKLFF	TGTGCCAGTAAAGCGACCAGGGGTCCAGACGAAAAACTGTTTTTT
NA	TRBJ2-1	TRBV20-1	NA	CSASHYNEQFF	TGCAGTGCTAGCCACTACAATGAGCAGTTCTTC
NA	TRBJ2-7	TRBV5-5	NA	CASSLGGGLEQYF	TGTGCCAGCAGCTTGGGAGGAGGGCTCGAGCAGTACTTC
once	TRBJ2-2	TRBV10-1	NA	CASSESTGANTGELFF	TGCGCCAGCAGTGAGTCGACGGGCGCGAACACCGGGGAGCTGTTTTTT
NA	TRBJ1-2	TRBV29-1	TRBD1	CSVRRDRNGYTF	TGCAGCGTCCGCCGGGACAGGAATGGCTACACCTTC
NA	TRBJ2-1	TRBV15	TRBD1	CATSRGRGPWYNEQFF	TGTGCCACCAGCAGGGGAAGGGGGCCCTGGTACAATGAGCAGTTCTTC
NA	TRBJ2-2	TRBV30	TRBD2	CAWSPPGLVSGELFF	TGTGCCTGGAGTCCGCCGGGACTAGTATCCGGGGAGCTGTTTTTT
NA	TRBJ2-2	TRBV6-4	TRBD2	CASSESGGATGELFF	TGTGCCAGCAGTGAAAGCGGGGGGGCTACCGGGGAGCTGTTTTTT
NA	TRBJ2-7	TRBV7-9	TRBD2	CASSSRTSGRSGYEQYF	TGTGCCAGCAGCTCAAGGACTAGCGGGAGGAGCGGCTACGAGCAGTACTTC
NA	TRBJ2-2	TRBV2	NA	CASSPYMAGELFF	TGTGCCAGCAGCCCCTACATGGCCGGGGAGCTGTTTTTT
NA	TRBJ2-7	TRBV29-1	TRBD1	CSVFGQVYEQYF	TGCAGCGTTTTCGGACAGGTCTACGAGCAGTACTTC
NA	TRBJ1-4	TRBV7-9	TRBD1	CASSRQGKGEKLFF	TGTGCCAGCAGCCGACAGGGGAAGGGGGAAAAACTGTTTTTT
once	TRBJ2-7	TRBV6-1	TRBD2	CASSATGGNEQYF	TGTGCCAGCAGTGCTACGGGAGGGAACGAGCAGTACTTC
NA	TRBJ2-4	TRBV4-3	NA	CASSQDWGGPGAKNIQYF	TGCGCCAGCAGCCAAGATTGGGGGGGGCCCGGCGCCAAAAACATTCAGTACTTC
NA	TRBJ2-1	TRBV6-4	TRBD2	CASSDSGGGPYNEQFF	TGTGCCAGCAGTGACTCTGGCGGGGGACCCTACAATGAGCAGTTCTTC
NA	TRBJ1-3	TRBV6-1	NA	CASSEASERTIYF	TGTGCCAGCAGTGAAGCCTCAGAACGGACCATATATTTT
NA	TRBJ1-3	TRBV5-6	NA	CASSLVGSGNTIYF	TGTGCCAGCAGCTTGGTGGGGTCAGGAAACACCATATATTTT
NA	TRBJ1-4	TRBV19	TRBD1	CASRHRGQDEKLFF	TGTGCCAGTAGGCACAGGGGGCAGGATGAAAAACTGTTTTTT
NA	TRBJ1-4	TRBV30	NA	CAWSVLAGREKLFF	TGTGCCTGGAGTGTACTAGCAGGGCGGGAAAAACTGTTTTTT
NA	TRBJ2-1	TRBV7-3	TRBD2	CASSLGLAGVNEQFF	TGTGCCAGCAGCTTAGGACTAGCGGGAGTCAATGAGCAGTTCTTC
NA	TRBJ1-1	TRBV5-1	NA	CASFPGGVGTEAFF	TGCGCCAGCTTCCCCGGGGGGGTAGGCACTGAAGCTTTCTTT
NA	TRBJ2-2	TRBV7-7	NA	CASSPNRRELFF	TGTGCCAGCAGCCCTAACCGGAGGGAGCTGTTTTTT
NA	TRBJ1-2	TRBV28	NA	CASSPSEAGRYGYTF	TGTGCCAGCAGTCCCAGCGAGGCGGGACGCTATGGCTACACCTTC
NA	TRBJ2-1	TRBV5-6	NA	CASSRDNPEQFF	TGTGCCAGCAGTCGGGACAACCCCGAGCAGTTCTTC
NA	TRBJ2-3	TRBV6-4	TRBD2	CASSETSGGTDTQYF	TGTGCCAGCAGTGAGACTAGCGGGGGTACAGATACGCAGTATTTT
NA	TRBJ2-7	TRBV4-1	TRBD2	CASSHGRGGEYEQYF	TGCGCCAGCAGCCATGGGCGGGGGGGAGAGTACGAGCAGTACTTC
NA	TRBJ1-1	TRBV6-6	NA	CASSYSQGTEAFF	TGTGCCAGCAGTTACTCCCAGGGCACTGAAGCTTTCTTT
once	TRBJ2-7	TRBV27	NA	CASSLWGLGEQYF	TGTGCCAGCAGTTTATGGGGACTCGGCGAGCAGTACTTC
NA	TRBJ2-1	TRBV18	NA	CASSPETPNEQFF	TGTGCCAGCTCACCAGAGACTCCCAATGAGCAGTTCTTC
NA	TRBJ2-1	TRBV7-3	TRBD2	CASSLGGTSGREEQFF	TGTGCCAGCAGTTTAGGGGGGACTAGCGGGAGGGAGGAGCAGTTCTTC
few	TRBJ1-3	TRBV7-2	NA	CASSSPASGNTIYF	TGTGCCAGCAGCTCCCCCGCCTCTGGAAACACCATATATTTT
once	TRBJ2-2	TRBV7-7	TRBD1	CASSRDRGTGELFF	TGTGCCAGCAGCCGGGACAGGGGTACCGGGGAGCTGTTTTTT
NA	TRBJ2-5	TRBV2	NA	CASRGGPGDSRYQETQYF	TGTGCCAGCAGGGGGGGCCCAGGGGACAGTCGGTACCAAGAGACCCAGTACTTC
NA	TRBJ2-3	TRBV28	TRBD1	CASSFPLGTGTDTQYF	TGTGCCAGCAGTTTCCCACTCGGGACAGGCACAGATACGCAGTATTTT
NA	TRBJ2-7	TRBV14	NA	CASSHYTDRDEQYF	TGTGCCAGCAGCCACTACACAGATCGAGACGAGCAGTACTTC
NA	TRBJ2-2	TRBV7-7	TRBD2	CASSLRTSGSAGELFF	TGTGCCAGCAGCTTGAGGACTAGCGGGAGCGCCGGGGAGCTGTTTTTT
NA	TRBJ1-1	TRBV4-3	NA	CASSQEGGWGEAFF	TGCGCCAGCAGCCAAGAAGGAGGTTGGGGTGAAGCTTTCTTT
NA	TRBJ1-1	TRBV6-1	NA	CASSEGRITEAFF	TGTGCCAGCAGTGAAGGTCGGATCACTGAAGCTTTCTTT
NA	TRBJ2-1	TRBV5-4	TRBD2	CASSSPAGGYNEQFF	TGTGCCAGCAGCTCTCCAGCGGGGGGTTACAATGAGCAGTTCTTC
NA	TRBJ2-2	TRBV7-6	NA	CASSPLFEHTGELFF	TGTGCCAGCAGCCCCCTTTTCGAGCACACCGGGGAGCTGTTTTTT
NA	TRBJ2-3	TRBV11-3	NA	CASSLGATQTQYF	TGTGCCAGCAGCTTAGGGGCCACTCAAACGCAGTATTTT
NA	TRBJ1-5	TRBV18	TRBD1	CASSPTTGNDQPQHF	TGTGCCAGCTCACCAACGACAGGGAACGATCAGCCCCAGCATTTT
NA	TRBJ1-5	TRBV6-1	NA	CASSVWHHSNQPQHF	TGTGCCAGCAGTGTTTGGCATCATAGCAATCAGCCCCAGCATTTT
NA	TRBJ2-1	TRBV4-3	NA	CASSQDKTSRLGAEQFF	TGCGCCAGCAGCCAAGACAAGACTAGCAGGTTGGGGGCTGAGCAGTTCTTC
NA	TRBJ1-1	TRBV7-9	TRBD1	CASSLYQGAWDTEAFF	TGTGCCAGCAGCTTATATCAGGGGGCATGGGACACTGAAGCTTTCTTT
NA	TRBJ2-5	TRBV5-6	NA	CASRKGETQYF	TGTGCCTCAAGGAAGGGTGAGACCCAGTACTTC
NA	TRBJ1-4	TRBV6-1	TRBD1	CASRPQGGDEKLFF	TGTGCCAGCAGGCCACAGGGGGGAGATGAAAAACTGTTTTTT
NA	TRBJ2-3	TRBV6-6	TRBD2	CASSFPTSGWYF	TGTGCCAGCAGTTTTCCGACTAGCGGTTGGTATTTT
NA	TRBJ2-6	TRBV9	TRBD1	CASKGTGSGANVLTF	TGTGCCAGCAAAGGGACAGGGTCTGGGGCCAACGTCCTGACTTTC
NA	TRBJ1-2	TRBV20-1	NA	CSASPDGYTF	TGCAGTGCTAGCCCGGATGGCTACACCTTC
NA	TRBJ1-2	TRBV29-1	TRBD1	CSVEERTGGHYGYTF	TGCAGCGTTGAAGAACGGACAGGGGGCCACTATGGCTACACCTTC
NA	TRBJ2-1	TRBV2	NA	CASSEWSNEQFF	TGTGCCAGCAGTGAATGGTCCAATGAGCAGTTCTTC
NA	TRBJ2-1	TRBV5-1	TRBD2	CASSLGGVSGGSYNEQFF	TGCGCCAGCAGCTTGGGTGGGGTTAGCGGGGGCTCCTACAATGAGCAGTTCTTC
NA	TRBJ2-7	TRBV29-1	NA	CSVDQGESEQYF	TGCAGCGTTGACCAGGGCGAGTCCGAGCAGTACTTC